This T cell receptor (beta chain) was profiled in a study of blood T cell repertoires in COVID-19. Study-level background: Samples came from the United States, Italy and Spain, spanning acute and convalescent COVID-19.

The CDR3 consists of 12 residues. Germline V lookup: CDR1 MNHEY, CDR2 SMNVEV (reference sequence). Trimming removed 2 bases at V and 12 bases at J, with 11 bases between. Profiled with immunoSEQ multiplex PCR; TCRdb holds only in-frame clones, not every one. Of 80,000 to 100,000 clones in the sample, around four fifths were seen once. The receptor was isolated from a human donor in a cohort sampled during active COVID-19. Sequenced sample: peripheral blood. This chain connects TRBV27 to TRBJ2-1, with D tentatively TRBD2 (6 bases). The CDR3 protein is CASSLGGRTQFF. For the CDR3, the DNA is TGTGCCAGCAGTTTAGGAGGGCGCACGCAGTTCTTC.